The TCR beta chain under discussion was sequenced for a study of T-cell memory formation after mild COVID-19. Study-wide context: Largely donor-specific sequence clusters came from two donors. Whole-study findings and limits: From day 15 to 85, contracting clones were balanced between CD4 and CD8, whereas later expanders leaned toward CD4+. Among clones peaking at day 37 in the second wave, SARS-CoV-2 specificity remained unconfirmed. Researchers report contracting CD4+ clones mostly in CM and EM, with CD8+ clones in EMRA.

CDR3 length: 15 residues. Germline CDR1 and CDR2: SGHVS and FNYEAQ. V shed 5 bases and J shed 2 bases, with 15 bases lying between them. This clonotype was found many times. The antigen remains unidentified. TCRdb reprocessed the 5' RACE reads with MiXCR, giving one entry per CDR3 protein. Of some 40,000 distinct CDR3 sequences listed, 6.1% are singletons. The rearrangement links TRBV7-6 to TRBJ2-5, with D tentatively TRBD1 (5 bases). The sequenced material came from PBMCs or a T cell subset sorted from them (not recorded which). This TCR derives from an adult who had mild COVID-19 (a few samples of this study predate the infection). Cell type and time point are not known. CDR3 residues: CASSAAAGKQETQYF. CDR3 bases: TGTGCCAGCAGCGCCGCAGCAGGGAAACAAGAGACCCAGTACTTC.